Listed below are T cell receptor beta chains from one sample, sequenced in a study of blood T cell repertoires in COVID-19. Repertoires were generated with immunoSEQ multiplex PCR, while TCRdb's copy carries only in-frame clones and drops some. The sample includes fewer than 120,000 clones, 76% of them seen just once. Sequences were obtained from peripheral blood. Receptors were obtained from a woman older than 75 with acute or convalescent COVID-19. CDR3s include the opening cysteine and the closing phenylalanine or tryptophan. The order of the fields is D gene, V gene, J gene, CDR3 length, clone size, CDR3 DNA, CDR3 protein. A D gene is named only where the DNA matches it firmly. Clone size is shown for a subset of rows, as once, few, many or a class of expanded clone.

NA	TRBV5-4	TRBJ1-1	16	NA	TGTGCCAGCAGCGGGTGGACGCGCGGGATGAACACTGAAGCTTTCTTT	CASSGWTRGMNTEAFF
NA	TRBV28	TRBJ1-2	15	NA	TGTGCCAGCAGTCCGCCAGGGGAAAATCCCTATGGCTACACCTTC	CASSPPGENPYGYTF
NA	TRBV5-1	TRBJ1-3	14	NA	TGCGCCAGCAGCTTGGGGACTGCTGGAAACACCATATATTTT	CASSLGTAGNTIYF
TRBD2	TRBV10-3	TRBJ2-3	16	NA	TGTGCCATCAGTGCGCCTAGCGGGGGGTCCACAGATACGCAGTATTTT	CAISAPSGGSTDTQYF
TRBD1	TRBV19	TRBJ1-1	14	NA	TGTGCCAGTAGTACGGACAGGGGGAACACTGAAGCTTTCTTT	CASSTDRGNTEAFF
NA	TRBV11-2	TRBJ2-6	17	NA	TGTGCCAGCAGCTTAGAGGGGCGGTCCTCTGGGGCCAACGTCCTGACTTTC	CASSLEGRSSGANVLTF
NA	TRBV5-1	TRBJ1-6	12	NA	TGCGCCAGCAGTAACGAGGGCTCACCCCTCCACTTT	CASSNEGSPLHF
TRBD1	TRBV13	TRBJ1-4	15	few	TGTGCCAGCAGGGTAAACAGGGGTTTTAATGAAAAACTGTTTTTT	CASRVNRGFNEKLFF
TRBD1	TRBV5-8	TRBJ1-5	13	few	TGTGCCAGCAACCGCAGGGGGCCTCAGCCCCAGCATTTT	CASNRRGPQPQHF
NA	TRBV14	TRBJ2-5	15	many	TGTGCCAGCAGCCAAGCCCGGGGGGCGAGAGAGACCCAGTACTTC	CASSQARGARETQYF
TRBD1	TRBV15	TRBJ1-3	16	NA	TGTGCCACCAGCAATAGACAGGGGGCAACTGGAAACACCATATATTTT	CATSNRQGATGNTIYF
NA	TRBV21-1	TRBJ2-5	14	once	NA	CASSKDVAPGIEYF
NA	TRBV12-3/TRBV12-4	TRBJ1-2	13	NA	TGTGCCAGCAGTTTTTCAAATAACTATGGCTACACCTTC	CASSFSNNYGYTF
NA	TRBV10-3	TRBJ2-7	13	NA	TGTGCCATCAGACAGGGAGGGTTTTACGAGCAGTACTTC	CAIRQGGFYEQYF
NA	TRBV12-3/TRBV12-4	TRBJ1-4	12	NA	TGTGCCAGCAGTTTTGGGCTGGAAAAACTGTTTTTT	CASSFGLEKLFF
NA	TRBV30	TRBJ2-7	12	NA	TGTGCCTGGAGCCCGAAGCGGAACGAGCAGTACTTC	CAWSPKRNEQYF
TRBD2	TRBV18	TRBJ2-5	14	NA	TGTGCCAGCTCCCCGTCGGGGGGGCTGGAGACCCAGTACTTC	CASSPSGGLETQYF
TRBD1	TRBV29-1	TRBJ1-1	16	NA	TGCAGCGTACGACCTGTACCGGGACAGGGGAGCACTGAAGCTTTCTTT	CSVRPVPGQGSTEAFF
NA	TRBV16	TRBJ2-5	14	NA	TGTGCCAGCAGCCATTCCAGGGGGGAAGTGACCCAGTACTTC	CASSHSRGEVTQYF
TRBD1	TRBV3-1/TRBV3-2	TRBJ1-2	15	NA	TGTGCCAGCAGCCAGAGTCTCAGGGGGCTGAATGGCTACACCTTC	CASSQSLRGLNGYTF
TRBD2	TRBV6-1	TRBJ2-5	16	few	TGTGCCAGCAGTGTACAACTAGCGGGAGATGAAGAGACCCAGTACTTC	CASSVQLAGDEETQYF
NA	TRBV6-2/TRBV6-3	TRBJ1-1	14	NA	TGTGCCAGCAGTTGGGGACTACCGAACACTGAAGCTTTCTTT	CASSWGLPNTEAFF
TRBD2	TRBV3-1/TRBV3-2	TRBJ2-7	14	once	TGTGCCAGCAGCCAAATAGCGGGAGGTCGTGAGCAGTACTTC	CASSQIAGGREQYF
NA	TRBV6-1	TRBJ1-6	17	NA	TGTGCCAGCAGTGAACACCCTCCGACAGACAATAATTCACCCCTCCACTTT	CASSEHPPTDNNSPLHF
NA	TRBV11-2	TRBJ1-1	14	NA	TGTGCCAGCAGCCAGGAGGGGAAGGGCACTGAAGCTTTCTTT	CASSQEGKGTEAFF
NA	TRBV7-9	TRBJ2-5	18	NA	TGTGCCAGCAGCTTAGCGACGGCAGGTAGATACTTCCAAGAGACCCAGTACTTC	CASSLATAGRYFQETQYF
NA	TRBV5-1	TRBJ1-4	15	NA	TGCGCCAGCAGCTTGGCGGGGTCTGGAGGGGAAAAACTGTTTTTT	CASSLAGSGGEKLFF
NA	TRBV10-1	TRBJ1-3	14	NA	TGCGCCCCATTACACAGGGAGACAAGAAACACCATATATTTT	CAPLHRETRNTIYF
NA	TRBV29-1	TRBJ2-4	14	NA	TGCAGCGTTGAGGACAGACTAGCCAAAAACATTCAGTACTTC	CSVEDRLAKNIQYF
NA	TRBV6-1	TRBJ2-6	18	NA	TGTGCCAGCAGTGTACTAGGAGGGACCTCCTCTGGGGCCAACGTCCTGACTTTC	CASSVLGGTSSGANVLTF
TRBD1	TRBV25-1	TRBJ1-3	14	NA	TGTGCCAGCAGTGAGACAGGGTTTGGAAACACCATATATTTT	CASSETGFGNTIYF
NA	TRBV5-4	TRBJ2-7	11	NA	TGTGCCAGCAGCGGGGAGTACGAGCAGTACTTC	CASSGEYEQYF
TRBD1	TRBV25-1	TRBJ1-2	13	NA	TGTGCCAGCAGTCCGACAGGGGTCTATGGCTACACCTTC	CASSPTGVYGYTF
NA	TRBV19	TRBJ1-1	15	NA	TGTGCCAGTAAGGGAGGGGCGGGGGTCAACACTGAAGCTTTCTTT	CASKGGAGVNTEAFF
TRBD1	TRBV6-5	TRBJ1-1	16	once	TGTGCCAGCAGTTACTCGGGGACAGGGCTGAACACTGAAGCTTTCTTT	CASSYSGTGLNTEAFF
NA	TRBV18	TRBJ2-1	14	NA	TGTGCCAGCTCACCGGGCCAGACCTACAATGAGCAGTTCTTC	CASSPGQTYNEQFF